A selection of T cell receptor beta chains follows, all from one sample in a study of shared clonotypes between healthy human individuals. Some clones are missing from TCRdb's copy, which holds only in-frame ones; the method was immunoSEQ multiplex PCR. The data hold about 2 million clones, with roughly 95% observed a single time. Sequencing was performed on naive CD4+ T cells sorted from blood. All receptors derive from a man between 18 and 29 years old in good health. Each CDR3 is given with its conserved first and last residue. Each record gives: D gene, clone size, J gene, V gene, CDR3 protein, CDR3 DNA. A D gene is named only where the DNA matches it firmly. Some rows have no size entry. The others give once, few or many, or a class for an expanded clone.

d_call: -
clone_size: -
j_call: TRBJ2-5
v_call: TRBV7-9
cdr3_aa: CASSLGTTSQETQYF
cdr3_nt: TGTGCCAGCAGCTTAGGGACTACCTCACAAGAGACCCAGTACTTC

d_call: -
clone_size: -
j_call: TRBJ2-3
v_call: TRBV5-1
cdr3_aa: CASSLGRGPRTDTQYF
cdr3_nt: TGCGCCAGCAGCTTGGGCAGGGGACCGCGCACAGATACGCAGTATTTT

d_call: -
clone_size: -
j_call: TRBJ2-7
v_call: TRBV11-2
cdr3_aa: CASSLDRLAYEQYF
cdr3_nt: TGTGCCAGCAGCTTAGATCGGCTAGCGTACGAGCAGTACTTC

d_call: -
clone_size: few
j_call: TRBJ2-2
v_call: TRBV19
cdr3_aa: CASSIVGELFF
cdr3_nt: TGTGCCAGTAGTATAGTCGGGGAGCTGTTTTTT

d_call: TRBD2
clone_size: -
j_call: TRBJ2-3
v_call: TRBV27
cdr3_aa: CASSLRNSGTLTDTQYF
cdr3_nt: TGTGCCAGCAGCCTACGTAATAGCGGGACTCTTACAGATACGCAGTATTTT

d_call: TRBD1
clone_size: -
j_call: TRBJ2-2
v_call: TRBV18
cdr3_aa: CASSPRTGIAGELFF
cdr3_nt: TGTGCCAGCTCACCCCGGACAGGGATCGCCGGGGAGCTGTTTTTT

d_call: TRBD2
clone_size: once
j_call: TRBJ2-3
v_call: TRBV10-3
cdr3_aa: CAISVLAASTDTQYF
cdr3_nt: TGTGCCATCAGTGTACTAGCGGCTAGCACAGATACGCAGTATTTT

d_call: -
clone_size: -
j_call: TRBJ2-3
v_call: TRBV5-8
cdr3_aa: CASTSAEGTQYF
cdr3_nt: TGTGCCAGCACCAGCGCTGAGGGTACGCAGTATTTT

d_call: -
clone_size: -
j_call: TRBJ2-6
v_call: TRBV5-1
cdr3_aa: CASSSFWGSGANVLTF
cdr3_nt: TGCGCCAGCAGTTCCTTTTGGGGCTCTGGGGCCAACGTCCTGACTTTC

d_call: TRBD2
clone_size: once
j_call: TRBJ2-1
v_call: TRBV6-6
cdr3_aa: CASSYSASGSNEQFF
cdr3_nt: TGTGCCAGCAGTTACTCGGCTAGCGGGAGTAATGAGCAGTTCTTC

d_call: -
clone_size: -
j_call: TRBJ1-3
v_call: TRBV5-6
cdr3_aa: CASRLTGLGNTIYF
cdr3_nt: TGTGCCAGCAGGCTAACAGGGTTAGGAAACACCATATATTTT

d_call: TRBD1
clone_size: -
j_call: TRBJ1-1
v_call: TRBV10-3
cdr3_aa: CAISEDRGVNTEAFF
cdr3_nt: TGTGCCATCAGTGAGGACAGGGGGGTGAACACTGAAGCTTTCTTT

d_call: -
clone_size: few
j_call: TRBJ1-6
v_call: TRBV4-2
cdr3_aa: CASSQDRDSPLHF
cdr3_nt: TGTGCCAGCAGCCAAGATCGTGATTCACCCCTCCACTTT

d_call: TRBD2
clone_size: -
j_call: TRBJ2-7
v_call: TRBV10-3
cdr3_aa: CAISESLGLAGKYEQYF
cdr3_nt: TGTGCCATCAGTGAGTCCCTGGGATTAGCGGGAAAATACGAGCAGTACTTC

d_call: TRBD1
clone_size: once
j_call: TRBJ2-7
v_call: TRBV11-2
cdr3_aa: CASSPGTGEQYF
cdr3_nt: TGTGCCAGCAGCCCTGGGACAGGCGAGCAGTACTTC

d_call: -
clone_size: -
j_call: TRBJ2-3
v_call: TRBV14
cdr3_aa: CASSRTLDTQYF
cdr3_nt: TGTGCCAGCAGCCGGACTTTGGATACGCAGTATTTT

d_call: TRBD1
clone_size: once
j_call: TRBJ1-6
v_call: TRBV5-1
cdr3_aa: CASSSGTANSPLHF
cdr3_nt: TGCGCCAGCAGCTCTGGGACAGCGAATTCACCCCTCCACTTT

d_call: TRBD1
clone_size: -
j_call: TRBJ2-2
v_call: TRBV13
cdr3_aa: CASSQRQGRTGELFF
cdr3_nt: TGTGCCAGCAGCCAGAGACAGGGGCGCACCGGGGAGCTGTTTTTT

d_call: -
clone_size: -
j_call: TRBJ2-7
v_call: TRBV28
cdr3_aa: CASSLAREQYF
cdr3_nt: TGTGCCAGCAGTCTCGCTCGCGAGCAGTACTTC

d_call: TRBD1
clone_size: -
j_call: TRBJ1-1
v_call: TRBV7-9
cdr3_aa: CASGDRGYTEAFF
cdr3_nt: TGTGCCAGCGGGGACAGGGGGTACACTGAAGCTTTCTTT

d_call: -
clone_size: -
j_call: TRBJ2-7
v_call: TRBV11-2
cdr3_aa: CASSLALLYEQYF
cdr3_nt: TGTGCCAGCAGCTTAGCTCTACTTTACGAGCAGTACTTC

d_call: -
clone_size: -
j_call: TRBJ2-3
v_call: TRBV7-2
cdr3_aa: CASNLREVQYF
cdr3_nt: TGTGCCAGCAACCTCCGGGAAGTACAGTATTTT

d_call: -
clone_size: -
j_call: TRBJ2-7
v_call: TRBV18
cdr3_aa: CASSPEQMSSYEQYF
cdr3_nt: TGTGCCAGCTCACCAGAACAGATGAGCTCCTACGAGCAGTACTTC